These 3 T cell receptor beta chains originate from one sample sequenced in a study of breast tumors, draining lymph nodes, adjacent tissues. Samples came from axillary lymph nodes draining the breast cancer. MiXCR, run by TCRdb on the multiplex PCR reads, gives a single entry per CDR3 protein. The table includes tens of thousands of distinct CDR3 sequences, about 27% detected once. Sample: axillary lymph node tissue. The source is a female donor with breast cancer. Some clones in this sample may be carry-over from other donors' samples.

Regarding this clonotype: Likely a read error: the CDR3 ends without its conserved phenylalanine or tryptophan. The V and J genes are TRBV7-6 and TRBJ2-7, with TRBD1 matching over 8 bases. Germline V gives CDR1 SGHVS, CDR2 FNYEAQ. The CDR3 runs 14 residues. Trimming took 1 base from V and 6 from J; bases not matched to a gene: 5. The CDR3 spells CASSLGTGPPEQYP. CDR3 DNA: TGTGCCAGCAGCTTAGGGACAGGGCCCCCCGAGCAGTACCCC.

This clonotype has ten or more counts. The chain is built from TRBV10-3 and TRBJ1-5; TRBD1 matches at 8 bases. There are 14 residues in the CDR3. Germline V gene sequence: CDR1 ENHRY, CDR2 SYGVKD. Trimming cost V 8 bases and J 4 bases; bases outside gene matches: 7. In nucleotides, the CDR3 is TGTGCCATCGGAGACGGGACAGGAAATCAGCCCCAGCATTTT. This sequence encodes CAIGDGTGNQPQHF.

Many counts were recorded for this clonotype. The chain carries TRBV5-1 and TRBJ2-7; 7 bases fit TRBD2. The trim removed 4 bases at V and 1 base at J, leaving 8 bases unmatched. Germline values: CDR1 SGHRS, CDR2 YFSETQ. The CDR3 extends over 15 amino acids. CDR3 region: CASSLSGVRSYEQYF. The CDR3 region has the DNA TGCGCCAGCAGCCTAAGCGGGGTCCGGTCCTACGAGCAGTACTTC.